This T cell receptor (beta chain) was retrieved from a study of shared clonotypes between healthy human individuals. The assay was carried out at the deep level. Once extracted for a subset, genomic DNA was divided evenly among several immunoSEQ plates. Sequencing was performed with immunoSEQ multiplex PCR; in TCRdb, only in-frame clones are kept and a portion is missing. There are around 700,000 clones in the sample; roughly nine tenths occur only once, and approximately 24% lies in the top ten. Positively selected for CCR7, the CD45RO-negative cells used as naive CD8 cells excluded terminally differentiated effector memory CD45RA+ cells. This CDR3 is built from 14 residues. Germline V lookup: CDR1 MDHEN, CDR2 SYDVKM. V was trimmed by 6 bases and J by 3 bases, leaving 12 bases between them.

This chain connects TRBV28 to TRBJ1-5; maybe TRBD1 (5 bases). Sequenced input: naive CD8+ T cells sorted from blood. The receptor comes from a man aged 25-45 years in good health. This chain's CDR3 is CASSSGTVNQPQHF. CDR3 DNA: TGTGCCAGCAGCTCCGGGACCGTCAATCAGCCCCAGCATTTT.